The present T cell receptor (beta chain) was sequenced within a study of T cells in Graves' hyperthyroidism and ophthalmopathy (dated by TCRdb to between 2018 and 2020). About the study as a whole: TCR V-J signatures able to tell the groups apart were searched for in a discovery cohort of 100 patients, of whom 43 had Graves' ophthalmopathy and roughly 57 had stable Graves' hyperthyroidism. Prospective prediction of ophthalmopathy was tested in an independent validation cohort of fewer than 20 hyperthyroidism patients and 17 patients who later progressed to ophthalmopathy. The 90 to 100 discovery patients were randomly split 7:3 into training and test sets. In addition, the study compared T-cell repertoires in thyroid tissue and in blood from several Graves' hyperthyroidism patients. After sampling, hyperthyroidism patients received methimazole starting at 30 mg daily, and ophthalmopathy patients received high-dose intravenous methylprednisolone. According to the paper, TCR Vbeta CDR3 sequencing was carried out on 135 peripheral blood samples, which came from under 50 ophthalmopathy, around 75 hyperthyroidism and about 17 progressor patients.

Graves' hyperthyroidism was defined as stable when no progression to ophthalmopathy occurred over 18 months of follow-up. Hyperthyroidism patients were newly diagnosed, had a disease duration of under 2 months, and were aged 18 to 65 years. The study excluded patients with uncontrolled infections, other autoimmune diseases, pregnancy or lactation. Diagnoses relied on clinical symptoms, serum thyroxine and TRAb, thyroid ultrasound and orbital computed tomography. Total RNA was extracted with Trizol reagent, and quality was checked on an Agilent 2100 Bioanalyzer. The CDR3 contains 14 residues, cysteine and phenylalanine counted. The retained sequence is limited to the CDR3, 42 bases, with the frame set at the first base. Looking up the germline V gene yields CDR1 ENHRY and CDR2 SYGVKD. The V and J ends are trimmed by 7 bases and 1 base, leaving 13 bases between them. Amplification of TCR beta CDR3 regions was carried out from RNA transcripts. The first round of RT-PCR for the TCR CDR3 was performed with the HTBI primer set and the Qiagen OneStep RT-PCR kit. Libraries were constructed in a second round of multiplex PCR, after which size selection and purification were carried out. The libraries were sequenced on an Illumina HiSeq2000 using paired-end 100 bp reads. In the original analysis: Raw data were processed with SOAPnuke, discarding reads with adapters, uncalled bases, mean Phred below 15, or no exact constant-primer or identifier match. High-quality paired reads were merged using COPE v1.2.5, and each unique nucleotide sequence was defined as a clonotype. MiTCR v1.1 was used to align the clonotypes against IMGT TRBV, TRBD and TRBJ reference segments. The analysis included only V-J combinations with a frequency above 0.0001, which together covered over 98% of the repertoires. The TCS score was defined as F50 (clonal expansion) divided by E x V (chaos), with BLOSUM62-based TCRdist calculated between CDR3 peptides within each V-J. Welch's t-statistics and random forest reduced some 510 V-J features to 10 to 15, which were used in a naive Bayes classifier (R e1071). Thyroid-blood repertoire similarity was quantified with the Morisita-Horn index. Starting from the raw public reads, TCRdb applied fastp trimming at Q25, assembled clones with MiXCR and retained in-frame beta chains. CDR3 protein sequences are deduplicated, and each keeps its most common genes and DNA. TCRdb, rather than the study authors, made the V and J calls. Counted in this sample were a few hundred thousand distinct CDR3 sequences; 46% of them appeared once. Of the sample, approximately 8.4% falls within the top ten clones.

In the case of this clonotype: Its antigen has not been determined. It has no much larger one-base neighbor in the sample; base qualities were not kept.

What the work shows at the level of the full study, not this receptor alone: In validation, the model predicted progression to ophthalmopathy a median of roughly 6.1 months before onset, with around 70% sensitivity and 72.22% specificity. Sample size was not statistically predetermined, and blinding of investigators to group allocation was not performed. Ophthalmopathy was separated from stable hyperthyroidism by a 13 V-J signature model, with about 88% sensitivity and 81% to 82% specificity obtained in cross-validation and 80%/75% obtained in testing. Most expanded thyroid clonotypes (frequency above 0.001) were also detected in blood, a finding suggesting that blood repertoires may reflect thyroid immune responses.

Recombination joined TRBV10-3 with TRBJ1-2; 5 matching bases give a weak D call of TRBD1. Sequenced: peripheral blood or thyroid tissue (not recorded which). The TCR comes from a young woman with Graves' hyperthyroidism. The CDR3 region reads CAITGTAFNYGYTF. The sequenced DNA is TGTGCCATCACTGGGACGGCGTTTAACTATGGCTACACCTTC.